Listed here are 21 T cell receptor beta chains from one sample, sequenced in a study of shared clonotypes between healthy human individuals. Clones were read by immunoSEQ multiplex PCR, and TCRdb kept only the in-frame ones, dropping some. The sample records hundreds of thousands of clones, about 78% being singletons. The material sequenced was memory CD4+ T cells sorted from blood. Described subset: CD45RA-negative fraction. Source of these receptors: a woman in her 30s in good health.

The CDR3 spells CASSLVVYMETQYF. The CDR3 DNA is TGTGCCAGCAGCTTGGTGGTGTATATGGAGACCCAGTACTTC. The chain has TRBV5-8 and TRBJ2-5; D uncertain. The length of the CDR3 is 14 residues. Germline V gives CDR1 SGHTS, CDR2 YDEGEE. V was pared by 0 bases and J by 5 bases, with 11 bases between.

This clone turned up a few times. CDR3 DNA sequence: TGTGCCAGCAGCTTGACTAGCGGGAGCTCCGGGGAGCTGTTTTTT. Protein sequence: CASSLTSGSSGELFF. The rearrangement links TRBV7-2 to TRBJ2-2, with TRBD2 matching over 12 bases. Losses at the gene ends were 3 bases for V and 6 bases for J; bases not matched to a gene: 2. CDR1 and CDR2 (germline): SGHTA, FQGNSA. This CDR3 region has 15 residues. Full variable domain (outside the CDR3, taken from reference TRBV7-2 and TRBJ2-2): GAGVSQSPSNKVTEKGKDVELRCDPISGHTALYWYRQSLGQGLEFLIYFQGNSAPDKSGLPSDRFSAERTGGSVSTLTIQRTQQEDSAVYLCASSLTSGSSGELFFGEGSRLTVL.

The chain recombines TRBV5-1 with TRBJ1-2; possibly TRBD1 for D (6 bases). This CDR3 contains 16 residues. Trimming cost V 0 bases and J 1 base, with 13 bases left between them. Looked up from germline, CDR1 is SGHRS and CDR2 is YFSETQ. The CDR3 loop reads CASSLVGAGVNYGYTF. DNA of the CDR3: TGCGCCAGCAGCTTGGTAGGGGCAGGGGTTAACTATGGCTACACCTTC.

The rearrangement joins TRBV6-5 to TRBJ2-3; 10 bases map to TRBD2. CDR3 length equals 15 residues. Germline trimming cut 2 bases from V and 4 bases from J; bases unmatched to any gene: 3. Germline V gene lookup returns CDR1 MNHEY and CDR2 SVGAGI. DNA for the CDR3: TGTGCCAGCAGTTACGCTAGCGGGAGCTCAGATACGCAGTATTTT. It codes for CASSYASGSSDTQYF.

Concerning this clone itself: The same CDR3 arises from other DNA sequences in this sample as well. V usage is TRBV6-5 and J usage is TRBJ1-5; 8 bases map to TRBD1. Unmatched junction bases numbered 4, after V lost 3 bases and J lost 3 bases. Germline lookup yields CDR1 MNHEY and CDR2 SVGAGI. CDR3 length: 15 residues. CDR3 loop: CASSYSGQDNQPQHF. In DNA, the CDR3 is TGTGCCAGCAGTTATTCGGGACAGGACAATCAGCCCCAGCATTTT.

This clone was detected only a few times. The rearrangement links TRBV7-6 to TRBJ2-5; D possibly matches TRBD1 or TRBD2 (5 bases each). Germline loops: CDR1 SGHVS, CDR2 FNYEAQ. The ends were cut back, 4 bases at V and 2 bases at J, with 11 bases in the middle. The CDR3 runs to 14 residues. This CDR3 reads CASSSGTRQETQYF. The CDR3 DNA is TGTGCCAGCAGCTCGGGGACCCGTCAAGAGACCCAGTACTTC.

This clone appeared a few times. A read error may produce the germline difference seen at one junction end. V and J are TRBV7-2 and TRBJ1-1; D perhaps matches TRBD1 (5 bases). The CDR3 extends over 11 amino acids. The germline gives CDR1 SGHTA, CDR2 FQGNSA. CDR3 nucleotides: TGTGCCAGCAGCTTTGGGCAGGGTGGCTACTTT. This translates into CASSFGQGGYF.

V and J are TRBV19 and TRBJ2-7; 7 bases fit TRBD2. V gave up 3 bases and J gave up 0 bases; unmatched junction bases: 5. The CDR3 covers 15 residues. Germline V gene sequence: CDR1 LNHDA, CDR2 SQIVND (reference sequence). CDR3 loop: CASSIRREFSYEQYF. Here the CDR3 DNA reads TGTGCCAGTAGTATTAGGCGGGAGTTCTCCTACGAGCAGTACTTC.

The V call is TRBV6-6, the J call TRBJ2-2; no clear D gene. Germline V gene sequence: CDR1 MNHNY, CDR2 SVGAGI (reference sequence). V gave up 4 bases and J gave up 4 bases, with 4 bases separating them. CDR3 length equals 12 residues. CDR3 sequence: CASSLSTGELFF. The CDR3 region has the DNA TGTGCCAGCAGTTTGAGCACCGGGGAGCTGTTTTTT.

The chain is built from TRBV5-8 and TRBJ2-5; D gene uncertain. The V gene lost 4 bases and the J gene lost 6 bases, with 16 bases spanning the gap. Germline values: CDR1 SGHTS, CDR2 YDEGEE. CDR3 length: 14 amino acids. The CDR3 spells CASSPPPVLQTQYF. The CDR3 DNA follows: TGTGCCAGCAGCCCGCCCCCAGTCCTGCAGACCCAGTACTTC. The full variable domain, rest sourced from reference TRBV5-8 and TRBJ2-5, is EAGVTQSPTHLIKTRGQQATLRCSPISGHTSVYWYQQALGLGLQFLLWYDEGEERNRGNFPPRFSGRQFPNYSSELNVNALELEDSALYLCASSPPPVLQTQYFGPGTRLLVL.

The chain joins TRBV9 to TRBJ2-1; D perhaps matches TRBD2 (5 bases). Germline V lookup: CDR1 SGDLS, CDR2 YYNGEE. Trimming pared 6 bases from V and 7 bases from J, leaving 17 bases between. This CDR3 has 14 amino acids. DNA of the CDR3: TGTGCCAGCACCCCGGAGTCGGGCGGGAATGAGCAGTTCTTC. It codes for CASTPESGGNEQFF.

This chain joins TRBV5-1 and TRBJ2-7; D perhaps matches TRBD1 (5 bases). The germline V gene has CDR1 SGHRS and CDR2 YFSETQ. The V end lost 0 bases, the J end lost 12 bases, and 13 bases lay between the germline ends. CDR3 length: 12 residues. CDR3 sequence: CASSLGQGLLYF. In DNA, the CDR3 is TGCGCCAGCAGCTTGGGGCAGGGTTTGCTGTACTTC.

DNA for the CDR3: TGCGCCAGCAGCTTGGGGACAGGGCTGGACAATGAGCAGTTCTTC. This codes for CASSLGTGLDNEQFF. The chain couples TRBV5-1 to TRBJ2-1; 8 nucleotides agree with TRBD1. The length of the CDR3 is 15 residues. The V gene end was trimmed by 0 bases and the J gene end by 5 bases; junction bases not matched to a gene: 4. Germline V gene lookup returns CDR1 SGHRS and CDR2 YFSETQ.

The V and J genes are TRBV7-8 and TRBJ1-5; TRBD1 aligns across 10 bases. Germline values: CDR1 SGHVS, CDR2 FQNEAQ. The junction had 10 bases not matched to a gene; V was cut back by 5 bases and J by 0 bases. The length of the CDR3 is 18 residues. CDR3 nucleotides: TGTGCCAGCAGCACCCCGACAGGGGGCTACTATAGCAATCAGCCCCAGCATTTT. Protein sequence: CASSTPTGGYYSNQPQHF.

CDR3 coding DNA: TGTGCCAGCAGCTTAGGGGGCGGGAGGCCCTCTGGGGATGAGCAGTTCTTC. Translation gives CASSLGGGRPSGDEQFF. The V call is TRBV11-1, the J call TRBJ2-1, with 8 bases lining up with TRBD2. Germline CDR1 reads SGHAT; CDR2 reads FQDESV (reference sequence). This CDR3 is 17 amino acids long. The V segment lost 1 base and the J segment 8 bases; nucleotides outside the gene matches: 13.

In DNA, the CDR3 is TGTGCCAGCTCCGGGGGGCCTACCTACGAGCAGTACTTC. It specifies CASSGGPTYEQYF. The chain joins TRBV6-5 to TRBJ2-7; D is perhaps TRBD2 (7 bases). The CDR3 is 13 amino acids. Germline lookup yields CDR1 MNHEY and CDR2 SVGAGI. With 8 bases removed from V and 2 bases from J, the gap between germline ends came to 13 bases.

The chain combines TRBV2 with TRBJ1-5; 8 nucleotides match TRBD1. Trimming took 0 bases from V and 10 from J; bases not matched to a gene: 11. The CDR3 totals 16 residues. Germline V gene data show CDR1 as SNHLY and CDR2 as FYNNEI. The CDR3: CASSEAAGQGRIPQHF. The CDR3 DNA is TGTGCCAGCAGTGAAGCGGCCGGACAGGGCAGGATACCCCAGCATTTT. Combining the CDR3 with reference TRBV2 and TRBJ1-5 gives the whole variable domain EPEVTQTPSHQVTQMGQEVILRCVPISNHLYFYWYRQILGQKVEFLVSFYNNEISEKSEIFDDQFSVERPDGSNFTLKIRSTKLEDSAMYFCASSEAAGQGRIPQHFGDGTRLSIL.

The chain recombines TRBV18 with TRBJ2-1, with D uncertain. This CDR3 is 14 amino acids long. CDR1 KGHSH and CDR2 LQKENI come from the germline V gene. V dropped 3 bases and J dropped 8 bases, with 14 bases sitting between them. The CDR3 nucleotides are TGTGCCAGCTCACCCAAGATAGAGAACGATGAGCAGTTCTTC. It translates to CASSPKIENDEQFF.

The genes are TRBV27 and TRBJ2-7, with D perhaps matching TRBD2 (5 bases). V was trimmed by 0 bases and J by 6 bases, leaving 12 bases between them. From germline, CDR1 is MNHEY and CDR2 SMNVEV (reference sequence). There are 14 residues in the CDR3. DNA of the CDR3: TGTGCCAGCAGTTTATCGGGGTTCGCGGGCGAGCAGTACTTC. Its translation is CASSLSGFAGEQYF.

The chain employs TRBV4-1 and TRBJ2-1, with 8 bases that match TRBD2. J lost 0 bases, V lost 4 bases, and 5 bases had no gene match. The CDR3 has 16 amino acids. From germline, CDR1 is MGHRA and CDR2 YSYEKL. CDR3 nucleotide sequence: TGCGCCAGCAGCCGACAAAGCGGGAGCTCCTACAATGAGCAGTTCTTC. Its translation: CASSRQSGSSYNEQFF.

Concerning this clone itself: The same CDR3 also results from other DNA sequences found in this sample. The chain joins TRBV4-1 to TRBJ1-5; no clear D gene. V was cut by 3 bases and J by 7 bases, with 10 bases left in between. The CDR3 sequence is 13 residues long. Germline CDR1 MGHRA, CDR2 YSYEKL. This CDR3 reads CASSQDERQPQHF. CDR3 DNA sequence: TGCGCCAGCAGCCAGGACGAGCGGCAGCCCCAGCATTTT.